The 17 T cell receptor beta chains reported below all come from one sample, sequenced in a study of CD8 T cells in Susac syndrome (dated by TCRdb to the late 2010s). The method was the immunoSEQ multiplex PCR assay. RNA was extracted with the RNeasy kit and roughly 0.45 to 1 ug was reverse transcribed using random hexamers. TCRdb itself trimmed the public reads at Q25 with fastp, ran MiXCR and retained productive beta chains. When rows share a CDR3 protein, they turn into one entry using the most common DNA and genes. Counted in this sample were tens of thousands of distinct CDR3 sequences; about 96% of them appeared once. Approximately 0.62% of the sample belongs to the ten largest clones. The specimen sequenced was CD8+ T cells from PBMCs. These receptors all stem from a human donor with Susac syndrome.

This rearrangement joins TRBV4-3 to TRBJ1-6; 8 nucleotides line up with TRBD1. CDR1 and CDR2 (germline): LGHNA, YSLEER. The CDR3 runs to 16 residues. The trim removed 3 bases at V and 0 bases at J, leaving 1 base unmatched. CDR3 residues: CASSQDRASYNSPLHF. The CDR3 DNA follows: TGCGCCAGCAGCCAGGACAGGGCCTCCTATAATTCACCCCTCCACTTT.

The chain joins TRBV19 to TRBJ2-7; D unresolved. Looked up from germline, CDR1 is LNHDA and CDR2 is SQIVND (reference sequence). CDR3 size: 13 residues. V was trimmed by 3 bases and J by 3 bases, leaving 9 bases between them. The CDR3 nucleotides are TGTGCCAGTAGTATCCGGCAGAGCTACGAGCAGTACTTC. Translated, it gives CASSIRQSYEQYF.

The count of this clonotype is one. V is TRBV4-2 and J is TRBJ1-1; D possibly corresponds to TRBD1 (6 bases). CDR1 and CDR2 (germline): LGHNA, YNFKEQ. The CDR3 runs 15 residues. V was trimmed by 2 bases and J by 8 bases, leaving 18 bases between them. The CDR3 DNA sequence: TGTGCCAGCAGCCAATTTTTAGGGGGGCCGGCCGAAGCTTTCTTT. It codes for CASSQFLGGPAEAFF.

This clonotype has a single count. In nucleotides, the CDR3 is TGCGCCAGCAGCCAAAATCGACAGGTGAACACTGAAGCTTTCTTT. Translated: CASSQNRQVNTEAFF. The chain carries TRBV4-3 and TRBJ1-1; the D gene is possibly TRBD1 (6 bases). CDR1 is LGHNA and CDR2 is YSLEER in the germline V gene. Trimming removed 2 bases at V and 0 bases at J, with 10 bases between. CDR3 length: 15 residues.

The J gene is TRBJ2-7, the V gene TRBV13, with D uncertain. This CDR3 spans 15 amino acids. The V gene lost 2 bases and the J gene lost 3 bases, with 14 bases spanning the gap. CDR1 is PRHDT and CDR2 is FYEKMQ in the germline V gene (reference sequence). The CDR3 region has the DNA TGTGCCAGCAGCTTATCAACAGAATGGAGCTACGAGCAGTACTTC. Amino acids: CASSLSTEWSYEQYF. The full variable domain, in which reference TRBV13 and TRBJ2-7 provide the parts outside the CDR3, is AAGVIQSPRHLIKEKRETATLKCYPIPRHDTVYWYQQGPGQDPQFLISFYEKMQSDKGSIPDRFSAQQFSDYHSELNMSSLELGDSALYFCASSLSTEWSYEQYFGPGTRLTVT.

This chain uses TRBV6-2 or TRBV6-3 with TRBJ1-2; D call uncertain. From germline, CDR1 is MNHEY and CDR2 SVGEGT. The CDR3 extends over 14 amino acids. V lost 10 bases and J lost 0, with 15 bases in between. The CDR3 sequence: CAIRRETSNYGYTF. The CDR3 DNA sequence: TGTGCCATCCGAAGGGAAACTTCTAACTATGGCTACACCTTC.

This clonotype has a single count. The chain has TRBV5-6 and TRBJ2-4; TRBD1 aligns across 7 bases. Germline CDR1 is SGHDT and CDR2 is YYEEEE. V shed 3 bases and J 3 bases; nucleotides not matched to a gene: 3. This CDR3 spans 14 amino acids. As DNA, the CDR3 is TGTGCCAGCAGCTCTGGGGACAGCAAAAACATTCAGTACTTC. It specifies CASSSGDSKNIQYF.

The chain links TRBV11-2 to TRBJ2-1; possibly TRBD1 or TRBD2 for D (6 bases each). Germline loops: CDR1 SGHAT, CDR2 FQNNGV. The CDR3 runs to 17 residues. V lost 6 bases and J 3 bases, leaving 21 bases between the germline ends. CDR3 residues: CASRTLGGGPNYNEQFF. The CDR3 nucleotides are TGTGCCAGCAGAACTCTAGGAGGGGGGCCAAACTACAATGAGCAGTTCTTC.

This sequence joins TRBV18 and TRBJ1-4; TRBD1 aligns across 7 bases. CDR3 length: 14 amino acids. Trimming at V came to 6 bases and at J to 0 bases, leaving 1 base not matched to a gene. Germline CDR1 and CDR2: KGHSH and LQKENI. This CDR3 reads CASSGTATNEKLFF. Here the CDR3 DNA reads TGTGCCAGCTCGGGGACAGCAACTAATGAAAAACTGTTTTTT.

The rearrangement uses TRBV4-1 and TRBJ2-2; D is possibly TRBD2 (7 bases). Germline V gene data show CDR1 as MGHRA and CDR2 as YSYEKL. V lost 5 bases to trimming and J lost 9 bases, with 22 bases between them. The CDR3 is made up of 16 amino acids. The CDR3 region is CASSVGLVGGARELFF. CDR3 sequence (DNA): TGCGCCAGCAGCGTAGGGCTTGTGGGGGGGGCAAGGGAGCTGTTTTTT.

This sequence joins TRBV7-9 and TRBJ2-3; D may be TRBD1 (5 bases). This CDR3 is 12 amino acids long. V lost 1 base, J lost 7 bases, and 6 bases lay in between. CDR1 is SEHNR, CDR2 FQNEAQ, per germline (reference sequence). The CDR3 nucleotides read TGTGCCAGCAGCTTAGGACAGAATACGCAGTATTTT. As protein: CASSLGQNTQYF.

The chain couples TRBV12-3 or TRBV12-4 to TRBJ1-1; D not certain. V dropped 7 bases and J dropped 2 bases, with 8 bases sitting between them. The CDR3 is 12 amino acids. The DNA of the CDR3 is TGTGCCAGCACCCCAGGTAACACTGAAGCTTTCTTT. It is translated as CASTPGNTEAFF.

The chain has TRBV5-6 and TRBJ2-1, with 7 bases identical to TRBD1. Germline lookup yields CDR1 SGHDT and CDR2 YYEEEE. V lost 4 bases to trimming and J lost 0 bases; unmatched junction nucleotides: 7. This CDR3 is built from 16 residues. The CDR3 nucleotides are TGTGCCAGCAGCCACAATCAGGGGGACTCCTACAATGAGCAGTTCTTC. It specifies CASSHNQGDSYNEQFF.

The CDR3: CASSLIDNEQFF. The CDR3 region has the DNA TGTGCCAGCAGTTTGATCGACAATGAGCAGTTCTTC. This chain uses TRBV9 with TRBJ2-1; D is ambiguous. CDR1 is SGDLS and CDR2 is YYNGEE in the germline V gene. Trimming removed 5 bases at V and 5 bases at J, with 8 bases between. The CDR3 sequence is 12 residues long. Full variable domain (outside the CDR3, taken from reference TRBV9 and TRBJ2-1): DSGVTQTPKHLITATGQRVTLRCSPRSGDLSVYWYQQSLDQGLQFLIQYYNGEERAKGNILERFSAQQFPDLHSELNLSSLELGDSALYFCASSLIDNEQFFGPGTRLTVL.

The chain employs TRBV28 and TRBJ1-5; D remains ambiguous. V shed 6 bases and J shed 3 bases, with 12 bases lying between them. This CDR3 is built from 14 residues. CDR1 and CDR2 (germline): MDHEN, SYDVKM. DNA for the CDR3: TGTGCCAGCAGCTTGATAGAATCCAATCAGCCCCAGCATTTT. Translated: CASSLIESNQPQHF.

The chain links TRBV15 to TRBJ2-7, with D possibly being TRBD2 (6 bases). Trimming pared 3 bases from V and 3 bases from J, leaving 12 bases between. The germline gives CDR1 LNHNV, CDR2 YYDKDF (reference sequence). The CDR3 spans 14 residues. CDR3 nucleotide sequence: TGTGCCACCAGCAGGCCCGGGGGTCTCTACGAGCAGTACTTC. Translated, it gives CATSRPGGLYEQYF.

This clonotype has a single count. The rearrangement uses TRBV11-2 and TRBJ2-4, with unresolved D. Between the trimmed V and J ends, which lost 5 bases and 5 bases, there was a span of 13 bases. Germline assignment: CDR1 SGHAT and CDR2 FQNNGV. The CDR3 contains 14 residues. The chain's CDR3 is CASSLSSTQNIQYF. The CDR3, as DNA: TGTGCCAGCAGCCTCTCCTCTACACAAAACATTCAGTACTTC. The whole variable domain, filled in from reference TRBV11-2 and TRBJ2-4, reads EAGVAQSPRYKIIEKRQSVAFWCNPISGHATLYWYQQILGQGPKLLIQFQNNGVVDDSQLPKDRFSAERLKGVDSTLKIQPAKLEDSAVYLCASSLSSTQNIQYFGAGTRLSVL.